The clone carrying this TCR beta chain was seen repeatedly, ten times or more. Antigen specificity is unknown. The sample originates from a study of T cell repertoires in cytomegalovirus infection. The overall study: Well-studied HLA-B-restricted epitopes and recently identified HLA-C-restricted epitopes of CMV were both used in the study. In public TCR beta signatures, there were indications of both CMV infection and matching HLA type. Whole-study findings and limits: HLA-C-restricted CMV clonotypes gave the most frequent clonotype in two of eight donors. The cumulative frequency of public TCR beta families identified carriers of CMV plus the relevant HLA.

TCRdb re-derived calls from the reads in MiXCR, one entry per CDR3 protein. In the table there are 340,000 or so distinct CDR3 sequences, approximately 25% of which are singletons. Germline lookup yields CDR1 SGHTA and CDR2 FQGNSA. Trimming took off 2 bases at V and 7 bases at J, with 18 bases between the two ends. The CDR3 runs to 16 residues. The receptor was isolated from a human donor in good health (CMV status not recorded). Some clones in this sample may be carry-over from other donors' samples. V usage is TRBV7-2 and J usage is TRBJ1-5; D gene uncertain. Sequences were derived from cultured PBMCs, sampled from culture after CMV antigen stimulation. The CDR3 is CASSLYPSTLGQPQHF. The CDR3 region has the DNA TGTGCCAGCAGCTTATACCCGTCCACCTTAGGGCAGCCCCAGCATTTT.